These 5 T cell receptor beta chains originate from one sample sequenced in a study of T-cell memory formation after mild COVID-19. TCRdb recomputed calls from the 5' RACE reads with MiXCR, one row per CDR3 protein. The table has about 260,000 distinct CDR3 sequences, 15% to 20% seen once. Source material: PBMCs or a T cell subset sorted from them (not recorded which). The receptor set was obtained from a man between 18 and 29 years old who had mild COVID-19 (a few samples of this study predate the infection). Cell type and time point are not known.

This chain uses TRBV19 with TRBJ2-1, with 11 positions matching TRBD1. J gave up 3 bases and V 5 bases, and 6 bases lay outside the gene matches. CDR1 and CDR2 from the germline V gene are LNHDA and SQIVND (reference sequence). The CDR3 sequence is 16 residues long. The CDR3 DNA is TGTGCCAGTAGTCGATGGGGACAGGGGGGCTACAATGAGCAGTTCTTC. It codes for CASSRWGQGGYNEQFF.

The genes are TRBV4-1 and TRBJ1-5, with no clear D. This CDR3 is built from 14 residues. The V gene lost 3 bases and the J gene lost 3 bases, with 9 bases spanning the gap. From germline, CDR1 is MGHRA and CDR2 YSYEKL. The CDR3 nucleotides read TGCGCCAGCAGCCACCCTACGGCCAATCAGCCCCAGCATTTT. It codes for CASSHPTANQPQHF.

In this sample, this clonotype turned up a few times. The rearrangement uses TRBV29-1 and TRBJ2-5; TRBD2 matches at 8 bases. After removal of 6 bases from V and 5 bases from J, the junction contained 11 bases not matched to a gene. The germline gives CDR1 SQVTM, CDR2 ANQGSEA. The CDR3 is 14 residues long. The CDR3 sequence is CSVDGLAGGETQYF. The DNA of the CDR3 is TGCAGCGTCGATGGACTAGCTGGAGGGGAGACCCAGTACTTC.

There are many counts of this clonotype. The CDR3, as DNA: TGTGCCAGCAGCCTACTCCGCCGGGAGCAGTACTTC. Its translation is CASSLLRREQYF. This chain links TRBV7-6 with TRBJ2-7; D unresolved. Trimming left V 5 bases short and J 7 bases short, with 12 bases between. The CDR3 loop spans 12 amino acids. Germline CDR1 is SGHVS and CDR2 is FNYEAQ. The full variable domain, its missing parts supplied by reference TRBV7-6 and TRBJ2-7, is GAGVSQSPRYKVTKRGQDVALRCDPISGHVSLYWYRQALGQGPEFLTYFNYEAQQDKSGLPNDRFSAERPEGSISTLTIQRTEQRDSAMYRCASSLLRREQYFGPGTRLTVT.

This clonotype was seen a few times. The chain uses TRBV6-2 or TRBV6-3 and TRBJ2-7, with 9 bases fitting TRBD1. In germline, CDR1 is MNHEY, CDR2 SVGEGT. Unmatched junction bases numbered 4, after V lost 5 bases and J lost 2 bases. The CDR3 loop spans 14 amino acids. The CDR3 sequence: CASSTGTGPYEQYF. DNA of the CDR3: TGTGCCAGCAGTACCGGGACAGGGCCCTACGAGCAGTACTTC.